Below, 8 T cell receptor beta chains from the same sample are listed, as sequenced in a study of blood T cells in healthy people across ages. Primers used in a second PCR of about 7 to 11 cycles were a sample-barcoded 5' primer and a J-beta primer mix. TCRdb fed the 5' RACE reads into MiXCR, producing one record per CDR3 protein. Among around 1,800,000 distinct CDR3 sequences listed, 30% to 40% were seen once. Sequencing input: blood. The receptors were sampled from a human donor in good health.

The chain uses TRBV30 and TRBJ2-7, with unresolved D. The CDR3 runs 10 residues. In germline, CDR1 is GTSNPN, CDR2 SVGIG (reference sequence). Between the trimmed V and J ends, which lost 1 base and 2 bases, there was a span of 0 bases. The CDR3: CAWSAYEQYF. The DNA of the CDR3 is TGTGCCTGGAGTGCCTACGAGCAGTACTTC.

This clonotype showed up just a few times. The rearrangement joins TRBV20-1 to TRBJ2-7, with D possibly matching TRBD1 (5 bases). Gene TRBJ2-5 matches the end of the DNA better, so the J call may be wrong. CDR1 and CDR2 from the germline V gene are DFQATT and SNEGSKA (reference sequence). CDR3 length equals 14 residues. The CDR3 region is CSASRTSRGETQYF. For the CDR3, the DNA is TGCAGTGCGAGTAGGACATCACGAGGAGAGACCCAGTACTTC.

This clonotype turned up a few times. J is TRBJ2-5 and V is TRBV25-1; 8 bases are shared with TRBD1. The DNA end is more similar to TRBJ2-7, so the J call may be wrong. Germline assignment: CDR1 MGHDK and CDR2 SYGVNS. The CDR3 extends over 13 amino acids. CDR3 nucleotide sequence: TGTGCCAGCAGGCGGACAGGGCAGGACGAGCAGTACTTC. Encoded protein: CASRRTGQDEQYF.

The chain has TRBV15 and TRBJ2-1; D ambiguous. The CDR3 extends over 13 amino acids. CDR1 LNHNV and CDR2 YYDKDF come from the germline V gene (reference sequence). The V end was cut by 5 bases, the J end by 14 bases, with 19 bases between. The CDR3: CATSRTPVGLEFF. The DNA of the CDR3 is TGTGCCACCAGCCGTACGCCCGTGGGCTTGGAGTTCTTC.

This chain links TRBV10-3 with TRBJ1-2; TRBD1 matches 8 bases. Unmatched junction bases numbered 6, after V lost 8 bases and J lost 4 bases. Germline CDR1 ENHRY, CDR2 SYGVKD. The CDR3 spans 13 residues. CDR3 nucleotides: TGTGCCATCGTCGCTGGGACAGGCTATGGCTACACCTTC. Translation gives CAIVAGTGYGYTF.

The J gene is TRBJ1-2, the V gene TRBV12-3 or TRBV12-4, with D perhaps TRBD1 (6 bases). The V gene lost 4 bases and the J gene lost 7 bases, with 22 bases spanning the gap. This CDR3 region has 16 residues. This chain's CDR3 is CASSSRVWGGQIGYTF. The DNA for the CDR3 is TGTGCCAGCAGTTCAAGGGTTTGGGGGGGCCAAATTGGCTACACCTTC.

This clonotype was counted a few times. The chain carries TRBV6-5 and TRBJ1-1, with 8 bases aligning to TRBD1. CDR3 length equals 12 residues. V gave up 7 bases and J gave up 6 bases; unmatched junction bases: 4. The germline V gene has CDR1 MNHEY and CDR2 SVGAGI. CDR3 bases: TGTGCCAGCACAGGGGGCGAAGCTGAAGCTTTCTTT. It is translated as CASTGGEAEAFF.

This clonotype showed up just a few times. The genes are TRBV20-1 and TRBJ2-5; D is uncertain. The J call is doubtful: the DNA matches TRBJ2-7 better. The CDR3 contains 11 residues. Per germline, CDR1 DFQATT and CDR2 SNEGSKA (reference sequence). The CDR3 nucleotides are TGCAGTGCTAGACGGAACTACGAGCAGTACTTC. As protein: CSARRNYEQYF.